Given below is one T cell receptor beta chain in context. These data come from a study of blood T cell repertoires in COVID-19. Overall study: Spain, Italy and the United States supplied samples that represented acute and convalescent COVID-19. Sample material is recorded as cDNA or gDNA derived from T cells, B-cell-depleted T cells, or PBMCs.

Study processing details: Amplification from reference gene primers served as the basis for estimated nucleated cell counts. Sequencing used immunoSEQ multiplex PCR; TCRdb keeps in-frame clones, though not all of them. V, J and clone size are those of that table, while D and trimming were read from the DNA. Counted here are about 160,000 clones, approximately 88% occurring once; the ten biggest clones make up 9.1%. The V segment lost 10 bases and the J segment 6 bases; nucleotides outside the gene matches: 5. There are 11 residues in the CDR3. This chain connects TRBV12-3 or TRBV12-4 to TRBJ1-2; 7 nucleotides line up with TRBD1. The sequence was collected from a woman older than 75 with active or convalescent COVID-19. The sequencing sample was made of peripheral blood. The CDR3 loop is CAIQGRDGYTF. For the CDR3, the DNA is TGTGCCATACAGGGGCGCGATGGCTACACCTTC.